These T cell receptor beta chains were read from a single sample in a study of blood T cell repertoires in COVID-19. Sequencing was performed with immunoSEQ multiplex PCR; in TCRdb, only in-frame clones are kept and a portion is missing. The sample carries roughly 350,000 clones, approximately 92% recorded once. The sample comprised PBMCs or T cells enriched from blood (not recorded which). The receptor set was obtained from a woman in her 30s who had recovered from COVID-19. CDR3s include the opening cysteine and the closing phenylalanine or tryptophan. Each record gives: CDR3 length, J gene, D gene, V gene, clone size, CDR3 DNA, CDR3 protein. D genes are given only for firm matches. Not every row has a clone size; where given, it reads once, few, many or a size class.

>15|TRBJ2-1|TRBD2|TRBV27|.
TGTGCCAGCAGTTTAAGGGCTAGCGGGAAGGATGAGCAGTTCTTC
CASSLRASGKDEQFF
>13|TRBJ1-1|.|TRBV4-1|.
TGCGCCAGCAGCCAAGGACGGGGCACTGAAGCTTTCTTT
CASSQGRGTEAFF
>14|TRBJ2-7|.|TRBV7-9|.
TGTGCCAGCAGCTTAACGACAGGCCCCTACGAGCAGTACTTC
CASSLTTGPYEQYF
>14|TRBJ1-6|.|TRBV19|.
TGTGCCAGTAGTATATCGGGGAAGGGTTCACCCCTCCACTTT
CASSISGKGSPLHF
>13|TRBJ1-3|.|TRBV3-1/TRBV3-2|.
TGTGCCAGCAGAAGCAACTCTGGAAACACCATATATTTT
CASRSNSGNTIYF
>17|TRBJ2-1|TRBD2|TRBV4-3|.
TGCGCCAGCAGCCGAACTAGCCGGGACTACCTATACAATGAGCAGTTCTTC
CASSRTSRDYLYNEQFF
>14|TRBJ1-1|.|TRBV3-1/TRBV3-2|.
TGTGCCAGCAGTTACCTACAGGGAAACACTGAAGCTTTCTTT
CASSYLQGNTEAFF
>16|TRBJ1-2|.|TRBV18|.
TGTGCCAGCTCACCACCCTTCAAGTATGGCAACTATGGCTACACCTTC
CASSPPFKYGNYGYTF
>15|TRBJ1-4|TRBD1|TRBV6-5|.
TGTGCCAGCAGGCCGGGACAGGGGAAGATTCGAAAACTGTTTTTT
CASRPGQGKIRKLFF
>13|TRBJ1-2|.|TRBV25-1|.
TGTGCCAGCAGTGAACAGGGGCTGGGGGGCTACACCTTC
CASSEQGLGGYTF
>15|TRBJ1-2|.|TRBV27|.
TGTGCCAGCAGTTACAATCCCAGGGCTCGCTATGGCTACACCTTC
CASSYNPRARYGYTF
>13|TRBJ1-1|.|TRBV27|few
TGTGCCAGCAGTAAGGACAGCAACACTGAAGCTTTCTTT
CASSKDSNTEAFF
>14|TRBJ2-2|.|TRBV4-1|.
TGCGCCAGCAGACCACATGACTACACCGGGGAGCTGTTTTTT
CASRPHDYTGELFF
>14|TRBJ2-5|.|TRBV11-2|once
TGTGCCAGCAGCTCCGGGACTCTGCAGGAGACCCAGTACTTC
CASSSGTLQETQYF
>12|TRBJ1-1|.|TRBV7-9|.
TGTGCCAGCAGCAACAGCGGCACTGAAGCTTTCTTT
CASSNSGTEAFF
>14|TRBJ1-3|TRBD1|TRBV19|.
TGTGCCAGTAGTGTCGGGACAGCAGGAAACACCATATATTTT
CASSVGTAGNTIYF
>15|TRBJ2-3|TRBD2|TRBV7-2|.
TGTGCCAGCAGCCGTTGGACTAGCGGGTTGGATACGCAGTATTTT
CASSRWTSGLDTQYF
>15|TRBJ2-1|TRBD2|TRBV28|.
TGTGCCAGCAGATACGGGACTAGGCGCTACAATGAGCAGTTCTTC
CASRYGTRRYNEQFF
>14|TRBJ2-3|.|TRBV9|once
TGTGCCAGCAGCGTGACGGGGGTCTGGGATACGCAGTATTTT
CASSVTGVWDTQYF
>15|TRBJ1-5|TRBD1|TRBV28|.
TGTGCCAGCAGTCACGGGACAGGGGGATACCAGCCCCAGCATTTT
CASSHGTGGYQPQHF
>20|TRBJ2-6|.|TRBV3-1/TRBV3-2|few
TGTGCCAGCAGCCAAGATTGGGCAGGGGGGTTCTTCTCTGGGGCCAACGTCCTGACTTTC
CASSQDWAGGFFSGANVLTF
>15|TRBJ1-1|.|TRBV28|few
TGTGCCAGCACCCTAGGGGTGACAGTGAACACTGAAGCTTTCTTT
CASTLGVTVNTEAFF
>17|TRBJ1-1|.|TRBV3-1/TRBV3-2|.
TGTGCCATAATACGGCCCAGGGGAGAATGGATGAACACTGAAGCTTTCTTT
CAIIRPRGEWMNTEAFF
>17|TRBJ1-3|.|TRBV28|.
TGTGCCAGCAGACAAGCATTCCAGGGCACCTCCGGAAACACCATATATTTT
CASRQAFQGTSGNTIYF
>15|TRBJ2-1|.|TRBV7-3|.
TGTGCCAGCAGCTTAACGCGGGACTTCGACAATGAGCAGTTCTTC
CASSLTRDFDNEQFF
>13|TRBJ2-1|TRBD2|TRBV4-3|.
TGCGCCAGCAGCCAGACATTAGCGGGAGGCAAGTTCTTC
CASSQTLAGGKFF
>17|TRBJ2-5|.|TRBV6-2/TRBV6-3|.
TGTGCCAGCAGTTACATCGCCCAGGGTGGTCCACAAGAGACCCAGTACTTC
CASSYIAQGGPQETQYF
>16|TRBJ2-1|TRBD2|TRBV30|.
TGTGCCTGGAGTTCGAGCGGGGGGGCCCTTTACAATGAGCAGTTCTTC
CAWSSSGGALYNEQFF
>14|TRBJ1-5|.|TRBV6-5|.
TGTGCCAGCAGTTACTCGTCCAACCGGCAGCCCCAGCATTTT
CASSYSSNRQPQHF
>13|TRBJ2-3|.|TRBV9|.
TGTGCCAGCAGCGCGTGGGGGGAAGATACGCAGTATTTT
CASSAWGEDTQYF
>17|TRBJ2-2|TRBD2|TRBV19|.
TGTGCCAGTAGTAGACGGACTAGCGGGGGAAACACCGGGGAGCTGTTTTTT
CASSRRTSGGNTGELFF
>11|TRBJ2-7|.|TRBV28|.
TGTGCCAGCAGTTTTTACTACGAGCAGTACTTC
CASSFYYEQYF
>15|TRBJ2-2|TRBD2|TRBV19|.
TGTGCCAGTAGTATAGTGAGTAGCGGGATCGGGGAGCTGTTTTTT
CASSIVSSGIGELFF
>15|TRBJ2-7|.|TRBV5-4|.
TGTGCCAGCAGCTTCTTCCAGGCCAGCTCCTACGAGCAGTACTTC
CASSFFQASSYEQYF
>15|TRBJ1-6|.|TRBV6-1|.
TGTGCCAGCAGTCCACAGGGTATGGGCTTCTCACCCCTCCACTTT
CASSPQGMGFSPLHF
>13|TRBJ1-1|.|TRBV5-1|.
TGCGCCAGCAGCTTGAAAGTTTCGGGTTCGGCTTTCTTT
CASSLKVSGSAFF
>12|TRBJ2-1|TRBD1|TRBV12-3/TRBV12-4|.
TGTGCCAGCAGTTGGGGACAGAATGAGCAGTTCTTC
CASSWGQNEQFF
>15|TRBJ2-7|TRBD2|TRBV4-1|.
TGCGCCAGCAGCCAAGGGACTAGCGGGGGGAACGAGCAGTACTTC
CASSQGTSGGNEQYF
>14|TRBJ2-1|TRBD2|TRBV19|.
TGTGCCAGTAGCCCCGGGGGGTACTACAATGAGCAGTTCTTC
CASSPGGYYNEQFF
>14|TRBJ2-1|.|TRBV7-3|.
TGTGCCAGCAGCTTAAGCGGCAGCTACAATGAGCAGTTCTTC
CASSLSGSYNEQFF
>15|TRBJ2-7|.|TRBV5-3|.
TGTGCCAGAAGTCCTCGACTGGAGCGTACCTACGAGCAGTACTTC
CARSPRLERTYEQYF
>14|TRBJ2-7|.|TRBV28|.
TGTGCCAGCAGTTCGGACAGCAGCTCCTACGAGCAGTACTTC
CASSSDSSSYEQYF
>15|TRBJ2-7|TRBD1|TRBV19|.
TGTGCCAGTAGCCTCCGGGACAGGGGTCTGTACGAGCAGTACTTC
CASSLRDRGLYEQYF
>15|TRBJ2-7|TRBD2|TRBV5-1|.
TGCGCCAGCAGCTTGGATGGTGGACTAGTCAACGAGCAGTACTTC
CASSLDGGLVNEQYF
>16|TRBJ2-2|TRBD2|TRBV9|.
TGTGCCAGCAGCGCCTCCGGGACTAGCGGGACCGGGGAGCTGTTTTTT
CASSASGTSGTGELFF
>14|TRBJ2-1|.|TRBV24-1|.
TGTGCCACCAGTGTCCCTTGGCCCTACAATGAGCAGTTCTTC
CATSVPWPYNEQFF
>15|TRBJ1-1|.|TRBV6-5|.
TGTGCCAGCAGTTACTCCGGCAGGGGGAACACTGAAGCTTTCTTT
CASSYSGRGNTEAFF
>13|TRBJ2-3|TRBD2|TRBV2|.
TGTGCCAGCCTTCTAGCGGGCACAGATACGCAGTATTTT
CASLLAGTDTQYF
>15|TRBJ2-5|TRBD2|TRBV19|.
TGTGCCAGTAGTATAGCACTAGCGGGATTTGAGACCCAGTACTTC
CASSIALAGFETQYF
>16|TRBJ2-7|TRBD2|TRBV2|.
TGTGCCAGCAGTCAGACTAGCGGGGGGTTATATACGAGGCAGTACTTC
CASSQTSGGLYTRQYF
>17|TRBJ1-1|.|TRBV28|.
TGTGCCAGCAGTCTGGGGTGGGGGACGGGGGATGGCACTGAAGCTTTCTTT
CASSLGWGTGDGTEAFF
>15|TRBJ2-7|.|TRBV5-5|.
TGTGCCAGCAGCTTTTCCGGGACTGGCGCGCGAGAGCAGTACTTC
CASSFSGTGAREQYF
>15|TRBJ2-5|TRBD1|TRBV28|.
TGTGCCAGCAGCCAGACAGGGTCCCTGGTGGAGACCCAGTACTTC
CASSQTGSLVETQYF